This passage covers 32 T cell receptor beta chains from one sample sequenced in a study of cytomegalovirus exposure and HLA in healthy donors. PCR primers comprised 60 Vbeta and 13 Jbeta primers. Clones were sequenced by immunoSEQ multiplex PCR, and TCRdb holds only the in-frame ones, with some missing. Here the sample spans about 200,000 clones, roughly 80% being singletons. Specimen: PBMCs. These receptors were obtained from a male donor in good health and CMV-seropositive.

V is TRBV23-1 and J is TRBJ2-5, with unresolved D. The J call could be wrong; TRBJ2-7 is a better fit for the DNA end. TRBV23-1 qualifies as an ORF whose function is uncertain. CDR3 length: 10 residues. The CDR3 DNA sequence: TGCGCCAGCGCCCTCTACGAGCAGTACTTC. Translation: CASALYEQYF.

This clone showed up just once. This chain joins TRBV4-2 and TRBJ1-3; 11 bases map to TRBD1. Germline-derived CDR1 and CDR2 are LGHNA and YNFKEQ. Unmatched junction bases numbered 3, after V lost 7 bases and J lost 1 base. The CDR3 has 15 residues. The CDR3 region has the DNA TGTGCCAGCACCCGGGACAGGGGGTCTGGAAACACCATATATTTT. It translates to CASTRDRGSGNTIYF.

This sequence joins TRBV6-5 and TRBJ2-5, with a weak D call TRBD2 (7 bases). V lost 2 bases, J lost 6 bases, and 13 bases lay in between. CDR3 length: 14 amino acids. Per germline, CDR1 MNHEY and CDR2 SVGAGI. The CDR3 DNA follows: TGTGCCAGCAGTTACGGGGGGGCGCAGAAGACCCAGTACTTC. It is translated as CASSYGGAQKTQYF.

The chain joins TRBV19 to TRBJ2-7; 7 bases agree with TRBD1. Germline V gene sequence: CDR1 LNHDA, CDR2 SQIVND (reference sequence). V shed 3 bases, J shed 2 bases, and the junction held 4 bases outside the gene matches. The length of the CDR3 is 14 residues. The CDR3 region has the DNA TGTGCCAGTAGTATCGCCGGGACAGCCTACGAGCAGTACTTC. It encodes CASSIAGTAYEQYF.

The CDR3 sequence is CATQRVSSYEQYF. The CDR3, as DNA: TGTGCCACCCAGCGGGTGTCCTCCTACGAGCAGTACTTC. This chain uses TRBV6-1 with TRBJ2-7, with a possible D match to TRBD2 (6 bases). The germline V gene encodes CDR1 MNHNS and CDR2 SASEGT. Deletions cut 10 bases from V and 0 bases from J, with 13 bases between. The CDR3 consists of 13 residues.

This clone came up a few times. The rearrangement uses TRBV7-9 and TRBJ1-2; 11 bases match TRBD1. Trimming at V came to 3 bases and at J to 2 bases, leaving 5 bases not matched to a gene. Germline-derived CDR1 and CDR2 are SEHNR and FQNEAQ (reference sequence). The CDR3 runs 16 residues. CDR3 DNA sequence: TGTGCCAGCAGCTTCCCCCGGGACAGGGGGAACTATGGCTACACCTTC. Translation gives CASSFPRDRGNYGYTF.

A remark on this clone: One end of the junction fails to match germline, which may point to a read error. This chain joins TRBV10-3 and TRBJ1-2; maybe TRBD1 (6 bases). The germline CDR1 and CDR2 sequences are ENHRY and SYGVKD. The CDR3 totals 14 residues. Here the CDR3 DNA reads TGTGCCATCAGTGAGTCCTACGACAGGAGCAGAGGGAACTTC. It is translated as CAISESYDRSRGNF.

This chain joins TRBV4-2 and TRBJ1-4; no clear D gene. The CDR3 length is 15 residues. The V end was cut by 0 bases, the J end by 2 bases, with 7 bases between. Per the germline V gene, CDR1 is LGHNA and CDR2 is YNFKEQ. Here the CDR3 reads CASSQDHSTNEKLFF. As DNA, the CDR3 is TGTGCCAGCAGCCAAGATCACAGCACTAATGAAAAACTGTTTTTT.

The rearrangement joins TRBV30 to TRBJ1-5; D uncertain. CDR1 and CDR2 (germline): GTSNPN, SVGIG (reference sequence). The CDR3 has 13 amino acids. V was shortened by 1 base and J by 8 bases, with 12 bases between the two germline ends. DNA of the CDR3: TGTGCCTGGAGTGAACAGCCGGGAGAGCCCCAGCATTTT. Translating gives CAWSEQPGEPQHF.

The chain is built from TRBV6-5 and TRBJ2-1, with a possible D match to TRBD2 (7 bases). Between the trimmed V and J ends, which lost 4 bases and 12 bases, there was a span of 16 bases. The germline V gene encodes CDR1 MNHEY and CDR2 SVGAGI. The CDR3 has 13 residues. In DNA form, the CDR3 reads TGTGCCAGCAGTTGGGGGCGGGGGAGTGGGCAGTTCTTC. Translating gives CASSWGRGSGQFF.

This clone was seen more than once but under ten times. V gene TRBV5-1 combines with J gene TRBJ2-7, with a tentative D call TRBD2 (6 bases). Germline loops: CDR1 SGHRS, CDR2 YFSETQ. The V and J ends lost 0 bases and 5 bases respectively, with 15 bases between them. The CDR3 loop spans 15 amino acids. CDR3 bases: TGCGCCAGCAGCTTGGGGGCGGGAACAAGGAACGAGCAGTACTTC. It yields the protein CASSLGAGTRNEQYF.

This chain links TRBV28 with TRBJ2-2, with D unclear. The V end was cut by 7 bases, the J end by 8 bases, with 11 bases between. The CDR3 spans 12 residues. Germline V gives CDR1 MDHEN, CDR2 SYDVKM. The CDR3 loop is CASKEVKGELFF. CDR3 bases: TGTGCCAGCAAAGAGGTGAAGGGGGAGCTGTTTTTT.

This clone was seen once. This chain connects TRBV2 to TRBJ1-1; the D is unclear. Between the trimmed V and J ends, which lost 8 bases and 0 bases, there was a span of 4 bases. Per germline, CDR1 SNHLY and CDR2 FYNNEI. This CDR3 is 11 amino acids long. CDR3 nucleotides: TGTGCCAGCTACATGAACACTGAAGCTTTCTTT. The encoded protein is CASYMNTEAFF.

The chain joins TRBV7-9 to TRBJ1-5; TRBD1 is a possible D gene (5 bases). Trimming removed 7 bases at V and 3 bases at J, with 16 bases between. The CDR3 loop spans 15 amino acids. CDR1 is SEHNR and CDR2 is FQNEAQ in the germline V gene (reference sequence). The CDR3 loop is CASTSDGRANQPQHF. The CDR3 DNA follows: TGTGCCAGCACCTCAGATGGCAGGGCCAATCAGCCCCAGCATTTT.

The rearrangement uses TRBV11-1 and TRBJ1-1; the D is unclear. This CDR3 has 13 amino acids. The ends were cut back, 7 bases at V and 1 base at J, with 10 bases in the middle. CDR1 and CDR2 (germline): SGHAT, FQDESV (reference sequence). The CDR3 coding sequence is TGTGCCAGCACCCTTTCCGGGAACACTGAAGCTTTCTTT. It specifies CASTLSGNTEAFF.

J is TRBJ2-5 and V is TRBV11-2, with 12 nucleotides matching TRBD2. Unmatched junction bases numbered 11, after V lost 0 bases and J lost 0 bases. CDR1 and CDR2 (germline): SGHAT, FQNNGV. CDR3 length: 20 residues. CDR3 DNA sequence: TGTGCCAGCAGCTTAGATCGGGAGCTAGCGGGGGGGCTGGACCAAGAGACCCAGTACTTC. Its translation is CASSLDRELAGGLDQETQYF.

This clone was observed a few times. Relative to the germline gene, one junction end is altered; a read error may explain this. J is TRBJ1-2 and V is TRBV25-1; possibly TRBD1 for D (5 bases). The length of the CDR3 is 14 residues. CDR1 MGHDK and CDR2 SYGVNS come from the germline V gene. This CDR3 reads CASSEYSPGGTSIF. CDR3 in DNA: TGTGCCAGCAGTGAATATAGTCCCGGCGGGACTTCAATTTTC.

This chain links TRBV19 with TRBJ1-1, with a tentative D call TRBD1 (5 bases). V lost 5 bases to trimming and J lost 5 bases, with 21 bases between them. Germline CDR1 reads LNHDA; CDR2 reads SQIVND (reference sequence). This CDR3 has 16 residues. CDR3 coding DNA: TGTGCCAGTAGTCCTCGCGTGGGGCCGGGGAGGACTGAAGCTTTCTTT. Translated: CASSPRVGPGRTEAFF.

A remark on this clone: The junction and the germline gene differ at one end; a read error may be behind it. The genes are TRBV7-9 and TRBJ2-4, with D maybe TRBD1 (5 bases). CDR1 is SEHNR and CDR2 is FQNEAQ in the germline V gene (reference sequence). CDR3 size: 16 residues. For the CDR3, the DNA is TGTTCCAGCAGATTCTGGACAACGGAAGCCAAAAACATTCAGTACTTC. This translates into CSSRFWTTEAKNIQYF. Complete variable domain (other parts from reference TRBV7-9 and TRBJ2-4): DTGVSQNPRHKITKRGQNVTFRCDPISEHNRLYWYRQTLGQGPEFLTYFQNEAQLEKSRLLSDRFSAERPKGSFSTLEIQRTEQGDSAMYLCSSRFWTTEAKNIQYFGAGTRLSVL.

This clone was found a few times. This chain uses TRBV5-6 with TRBJ2-2; TRBD1 might be the D (6 bases). The CDR3 consists of 16 residues. Germline-derived CDR1 and CDR2 are SGHDT and YYEEEE. V shed 6 bases and J shed 1 base, with 16 bases lying between them. The CDR3 is CASTHMGAGNTGELFF. Written as DNA, the CDR3 is TGTGCCAGCACCCATATGGGGGCGGGGAACACCGGGGAGCTGTTTTTT.

Only one count was recorded for this clone. The J gene is TRBJ2-2, the V gene TRBV4-3; tentative D call: TRBD1 (5 bases). CDR3 length: 15 residues. Germline-derived CDR1 and CDR2 are LGHNA and YSLEER. Trimming removed 0 bases from V and 4 bases from J, with 9 bases in between. The chain's CDR3 is CASSQDRQITGELFF. The CDR3 nucleotides read TGCGCCAGCAGCCAAGATCGACAGATCACCGGGGAGCTGTTTTTT.

The chain couples TRBV6-5 to TRBJ2-1, with D hard to call. This CDR3 has 13 residues. Trimming pared 0 bases from V and 7 bases from J, leaving 7 bases between. The germline V gene has CDR1 MNHEY and CDR2 SVGAGI. This CDR3 is CASSYSNANEQFF. The CDR3 region has the DNA TGTGCCAGCAGTTACTCGAATGCGAATGAGCAGTTCTTC.

The chain combines TRBV5-1 with TRBJ2-7; 8 bases match TRBD2. Germline lookup yields CDR1 SGHRS and CDR2 YFSETQ. V shed 1 base and J 2 bases; nucleotides not matched to a gene: 5. The CDR3 extends over 15 amino acids. The CDR3 DNA sequence: TGCGCCAGCAGCTTGAAAGCGGGAGACACCTACGAGCAGTACTTC. It specifies CASSLKAGDTYEQYF.

This chain connects TRBV11-2 to TRBJ2-3; D might be TRBD1 (6 bases). V dropped 1 base and J dropped 1 base, with 6 bases sitting between them. Germline CDR1 SGHAT, CDR2 FQNNGV. CDR3 length: 14 residues. The CDR3 spells CASSLGQGTDTQYF. The DNA of the CDR3 is TGTGCCAGCAGCTTAGGACAGGGCACAGATACGCAGTATTTT. The variable domain in full, with the rest retrieved from reference TRBV11-2 and TRBJ2-3, is EAGVAQSPRYKIIEKRQSVAFWCNPISGHATLYWYQQILGQGPKLLIQFQNNGVVDDSQLPKDRFSAERLKGVDSTLKIQPAKLEDSAVYLCASSLGQGTDTQYFGPGTRLTVL.

The rearrangement uses TRBV4-3 and TRBJ2-7; D is ambiguous. The CDR3 covers 14 residues. V shed 0 bases and J shed 4 bases, with 10 bases lying between them. CDR1 and CDR2 from the germline V gene are LGHNA and YSLEER. DNA for the CDR3: TGCGCCAGCAGCCAAGATTTAACTTTGTACGAGCAGTACTTC. Its protein product is CASSQDLTLYEQYF.

The rearrangement uses TRBV19 and TRBJ1-5, with D hard to call. The CDR3 totals 15 residues. CDR1 is LNHDA and CDR2 is SQIVND in the germline V gene (reference sequence). Trimming cost V 1 base and J 3 bases, with 10 bases left between them. CDR3 nucleotide sequence: TGTGCCAGTAGTATAGTCTGGCAAAACAATCAGCCCCAGCATTTT. It translates to CASSIVWQNNQPQHF.

The chain combines TRBV5-4 with TRBJ2-1; D not resolved. CDR1 and CDR2 from the germline V gene are SGHNT and YYREEE (reference sequence). V was trimmed by 6 bases and J by 9 bases, leaving 13 bases between them. The CDR3 spans 12 residues. CDR3 loop: CASKEPLGEQFF. CDR3 in DNA: TGTGCCAGCAAGGAGCCCCTAGGTGAGCAGTTCTTC.

This chain uses TRBV19 with TRBJ1-2; 7 bases agree with TRBD1. V trimming: 6 bases; J trimming: 0 bases; junction bases outside the gene matches: 10. CDR3 length: 16 residues. CDR1 LNHDA and CDR2 SQIVND come from the germline V gene (reference sequence). The CDR3 region is CASRYGGGPANYGYTF. In nucleotides, the CDR3 is TGTGCCAGTAGATACGGAGGGGGCCCAGCTAACTATGGCTACACCTTC.

The chain links TRBV5-6 to TRBJ2-1, with 9 positions matching TRBD2. The V gene end was trimmed by 0 bases and the J gene end by 2 bases; junction bases not matched to a gene: 3. This CDR3 comprises 16 residues. CDR1 and CDR2 from the germline V gene are SGHDT and YYEEEE. In nucleotides, the CDR3 is TGTGCCAGCAGCTTGGCTTTAGCGGGAGCCTACAATGAGCAGTTCTTC. Protein sequence: CASSLALAGAYNEQFF.

V is TRBV6-4 and J is TRBJ2-3; TRBD1 agrees at 7 bases. Germline V gene data show CDR1 as MRHNA and CDR2 as SNTAGT. This CDR3 has 15 residues. V dropped 4 bases and J dropped 3; count of bases not matched to a gene: 7. CDR3 region: CASSAGTARTDTQYF. CDR3 DNA: TGTGCCAGCAGTGCCGGGACAGCACGGACAGATACGCAGTATTTT.

The chain links TRBV9 to TRBJ2-7; 15 nucleotides match TRBD2. From germline, CDR1 is SGDLS and CDR2 YYNGEE. The ends lost 3 bases at V and 5 bases at J; junction bases unmatched: 6. This CDR3 is 16 amino acids long. This CDR3 reads CASSAGLAGGQDEQYF. The CDR3 region has the DNA TGTGCCAGCAGCGCCGGACTAGCGGGGGGGCAAGACGAGCAGTACTTC.

V and J are TRBV19 and TRBJ1-5; no clear D gene. Trimming took 6 bases from V and 7 from J, leaving 16 bases between them. Germline-derived CDR1 and CDR2 are LNHDA and SQIVND (reference sequence). The CDR3 runs 14 residues. The CDR3 sequence: CASSPAGDYQPQHF. The DNA for the CDR3 is TGTGCCAGTAGCCCCGCCGGGGATTACCAGCCCCAGCATTTT.